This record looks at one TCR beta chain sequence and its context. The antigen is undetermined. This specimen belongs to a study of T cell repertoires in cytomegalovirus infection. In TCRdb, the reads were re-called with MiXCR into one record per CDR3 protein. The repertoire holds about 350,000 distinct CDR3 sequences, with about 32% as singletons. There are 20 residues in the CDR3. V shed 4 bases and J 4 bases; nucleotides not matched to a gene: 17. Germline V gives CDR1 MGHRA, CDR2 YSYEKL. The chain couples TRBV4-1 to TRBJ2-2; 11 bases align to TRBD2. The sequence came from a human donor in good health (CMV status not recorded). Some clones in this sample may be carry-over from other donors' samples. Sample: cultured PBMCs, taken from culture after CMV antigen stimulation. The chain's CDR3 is CASSPTGLAGGFTLTGELFF. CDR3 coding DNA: TGCGCCAGCAGCCCCACCGGGCTAGCGGGAGGTTTTACCCTCACCGGGGAGCTGTTTTTT.